This paragraph reports one TCR beta chain. The sample originates from a study of shared clonotypes between healthy human individuals. Sequenced by immunoSEQ multiplex PCR; TCRdb stores in-frame clones only, minus some. The data hold some 690,000 clones, with around 90% observed a single time. Trimming cost V 3 bases and J 0 bases, with 3 bases left between them. CDR3 size: 13 residues. The germline CDR1 and CDR2 sequences are MDHEN and SYDVKM. The source of this sequence is a man younger than 30 in good health. Some clones in this sample may be carry-over from other donors' samples. The sequenced sample was memory CD8+ T cells from PBMCs. Subset indicated: CD45RO+ cells pooled with CCR7-negative TemRA cells. The rearrangement joins TRBV28 to TRBJ2-1; D remains ambiguous. CDR3 nucleotides: TGTGCCAGCAGTTTGAACTCCTACAATGAGCAGTTCTTC. It translates to CASSLNSYNEQFF.